This is a list of T cell receptor beta chains from one sample in a study of blood T cell repertoires in COVID-19. Sequenced by immunoSEQ multiplex PCR; TCRdb stores in-frame clones only, minus some. This table holds about 270,000 clones, around 93% found once. The sequenced material came from PBMCs or T cells enriched from blood (not recorded which). These receptors originate from a middle-aged man who had been exposed to COVID-19. Both conserved end residues are part of each CDR3. The D gene is left open where the match is weak. Expanded clones are given a class, and other clones once, few, many or no size at all.

>TRBJ2-5|NA|TRBV6-5|NA
TGTGCCAGCAGTTACTCGTACAGGGCTGGAGAGACCCAGTACTTC
CASSYSYRAGETQYF
>TRBJ2-5|NA|TRBV30|NA
TGTGCCTGGAGGGGGGCAGAGACCCAGTACTTC
CAWRGAETQYF
>TRBJ2-3|NA|TRBV13|NA
TGTGCCAGCAGCTCCCGGGTGGTACATACGCAGTATTTT
CASSSRVVHTQYF
>TRBJ1-1|TRBD1|TRBV6-5|NA
TGTGCCAGCAGTTACTCAGGGGGCGTGAACACTGAAGCTTTCTTT
CASSYSGGVNTEAFF
>TRBJ1-5|NA|TRBV12-3/TRBV12-4|NA
TGTGCCAGCAGACCAGGGATAAATCAGCCCCAGCATTTT
CASRPGINQPQHF
>TRBJ2-7|NA|TRBV5-6|NA
TGTGCCAGCAGGGCTGTGGCGGTTTCCTACGAGCAGTACTTC
CASRAVAVSYEQYF
>TRBJ1-5|TRBD1|TRBV13|NA
TGTGCCAGCAGCTTAAGGGGACAGGATGATCAGCCCCAGCATTTT
CASSLRGQDDQPQHF
>TRBJ2-3|TRBD2|TRBV19|once
TGTGCCAGTAGTATCGGACTAGCGGGTTTTCAAGATACGCAGTATTTT
CASSIGLAGFQDTQYF
>TRBJ2-7|NA|TRBV5-4|NA
TGTGCCAGCAGCGCGGCGGGGGCAGGGTACACCTACGAGCAGTACTTC
CASSAAGAGYTYEQYF
>TRBJ1-2|TRBD1|TRBV4-3|NA
TGCGCCAGCAGCCAAGATCGCTTCGGGACAGGGGTCCATGGCTACACCTTC
CASSQDRFGTGVHGYTF
>TRBJ2-7|TRBD2|TRBV28|NA
TGTGCCAGCAGTTTAAAGTCTAGCGGGAGTTACGAGCAGTACTTC
CASSLKSSGSYEQYF
>TRBJ1-3|TRBD1|TRBV28|NA
TGTGCCACTCTAGGACAGGGAACTGGAAACACCATATATTTT
CATLGQGTGNTIYF
>TRBJ2-3|NA|TRBV11-3|few
TGTGCCAGCAGCTTAGGGGGGGACACAGATACGCAGTATTTT
CASSLGGDTDTQYF
>TRBJ1-4|NA|TRBV5-1|NA
TGCGCCAGCAGAATACGCGGGGCAGAAAGCGAAAAACTGTTTTTT
CASRIRGAESEKLFF
>TRBJ2-1|NA|TRBV7-9|NA
TGTGCCAGCAGCCCCGGGACCTACAATGAGCAGTTCTTC
CASSPGTYNEQFF
>TRBJ2-7|TRBD1|TRBV5-1|NA
TGCGCCAGCAGCTTGGTTGGGGACAGGACCTACGAGCAGTACTTC
CASSLVGDRTYEQYF
>TRBJ2-3|NA|TRBV3-1/TRBV3-2|NA
TGTGCCAGCAGCCCCCGCGTGCTAGGGGGAGGGCCCAGCACAGATACGCAGTATTTT
CASSPRVLGGGPSTDTQYF
>TRBJ2-3|TRBD2|TRBV6-2/TRBV6-3|NA
TGTGCCAGCAGTTACGAGGTGGGACTAGCAGGTTTTGATACGCAGTATTTT
CASSYEVGLAGFDTQYF
>TRBJ2-2|TRBD1|TRBV19|NA
TGTGCCAGTAGTAAAGGACAGGGGGCTGCTGGGGAGCTGTTTTTT
CASSKGQGAAGELFF
>TRBJ2-7|TRBD1|TRBV2|few
TGTGCCAGCACCCCGGGACAGGGGCTCTCCGAGCAGTACTTC
CASTPGQGLSEQYF
>TRBJ2-7|NA|TRBV5-4|NA
TGTGCCAGCAGCACACTTCAGGGGACCATATACGAGCAGTACTTC
CASSTLQGTIYEQYF
>TRBJ2-1|TRBD1|TRBV18|NA
TGTGCCAGCTCACGCTCCCGGGACAGGTTACATGAGCAGTTCTTC
CASSRSRDRLHEQFF
>TRBJ2-5|NA|TRBV6-6|NA
TGTGCCAGCAGTTACTCGAATCAGTTCCAAGAGACCCAGTACTTC
CASSYSNQFQETQYF
>TRBJ1-2|NA|TRBV28|NA
TGTGCCAGCAGGACAAGTTACTATGGCTACACCTTC
CASRTSYYGYTF
>TRBJ1-2|NA|TRBV28|NA
TGTGCCATCGCGGGGTGGGAATATGGCTACACCTTC
CAIAGWEYGYTF
>TRBJ2-2|TRBD1|TRBV7-9|NA
TGTGCCAGCAGCTTTTCCGGGACAGAAAACACCGGGGAGCTGTTTTTT
CASSFSGTENTGELFF
>TRBJ1-3|NA|TRBV6-5|NA
TGTGCCAGCGGCTCGTGGGGAAACACCATATATTTT
CASGSWGNTIYF
>TRBJ2-5|TRBD2|TRBV2|NA
TGTGCCAGCAGTGAAGCGGGAAGTGGCCTAGCGGGATTAGAGACCCAGTACTTC
CASSEAGSGLAGLETQYF
>TRBJ1-1|NA|TRBV19|NA
TGTGCCAGTAGTATTCGGGGATTTGGCACTGAAGCTTTCTTT
CASSIRGFGTEAFF
>TRBJ1-1|NA|TRBV7-9|few
TGTGCCAGCAGCTGGGCGGGGACCAACACTGAAGCTTTCTTT
CASSWAGTNTEAFF
>TRBJ1-3|NA|TRBV19|NA
TGTGCCAGTAGACTTCGGGACATCTCTGGAAACACCATATATTTT
CASRLRDISGNTIYF
>TRBJ1-2|TRBD1|TRBV28|once
TGTGCCAGCAGTTTTCCCACTCTCAAAGAGACAGGGGCACGGGGCTACACCTTC
CASSFPTLKETGARGYTF